In this sample, the clone carrying this T cell receptor (beta chain) turned up a few times. During its preparation, the TCRbeta library received unique molecular identifiers. Using its own MiXCR run on the PCR reads, TCRdb lists one record per CDR3 protein. The profile covers just under 550,000 distinct CDR3 sequences, with roughly 18% appearing a single time and approximately 3% taken by the ten largest. The CDR3 has 17 residues. CDR1 and CDR2 (germline): SGHRS, YFSETQ. The V end lost 1 base, the J end lost 5 bases, and 18 bases lay between the germline ends. This specimen belongs to a study of T-cell reconstitution after alpha-beta-depleted transplantation in children.

The sequencing here drew on PBMCs from the stem cell graft donor, taken from the stem cell graft. This receptor was obtained from a human donor who donated a stem cell graft to a child with acute lymphoblastic leukemia. J is TRBJ2-2 and V is TRBV5-1; D is perhaps TRBD1 or TRBD2 (5 bases each). The CDR3 region is CASSLIVQRDGTGELFF. The CDR3 region has the DNA TGCGCCAGCAGCTTGATCGTTCAGAGGGACGGGACCGGGGAGCTGTTTTTT.